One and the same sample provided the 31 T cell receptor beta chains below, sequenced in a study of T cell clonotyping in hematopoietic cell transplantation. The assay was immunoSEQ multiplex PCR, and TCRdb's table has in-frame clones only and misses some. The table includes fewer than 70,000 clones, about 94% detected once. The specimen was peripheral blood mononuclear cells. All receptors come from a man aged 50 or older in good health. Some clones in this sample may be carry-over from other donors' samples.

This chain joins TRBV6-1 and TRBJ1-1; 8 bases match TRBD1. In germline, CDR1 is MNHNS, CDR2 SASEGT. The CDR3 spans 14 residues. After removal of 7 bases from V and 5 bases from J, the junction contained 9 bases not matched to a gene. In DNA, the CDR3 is TGTGCCAGCACTCAGGGGGCGGGGGGAACTGAAGCTTTCTTT. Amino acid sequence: CASTQGAGGTEAFF.

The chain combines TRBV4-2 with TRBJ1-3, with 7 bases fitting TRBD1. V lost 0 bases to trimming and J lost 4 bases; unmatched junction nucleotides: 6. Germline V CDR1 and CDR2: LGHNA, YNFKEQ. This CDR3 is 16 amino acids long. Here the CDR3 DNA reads TGTGCCAGCAGCCAAGATCGAGGGGGCAAAGGAAACACCATATATTTT. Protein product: CASSQDRGGKGNTIYF.

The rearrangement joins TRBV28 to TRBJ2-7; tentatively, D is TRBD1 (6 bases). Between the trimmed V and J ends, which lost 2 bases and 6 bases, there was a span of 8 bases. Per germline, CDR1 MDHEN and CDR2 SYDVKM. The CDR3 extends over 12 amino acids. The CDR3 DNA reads TGTGCCAGCAGTTTAGTAGGGGGCGAGCAGTACTTC. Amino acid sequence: CASSLVGGEQYF.

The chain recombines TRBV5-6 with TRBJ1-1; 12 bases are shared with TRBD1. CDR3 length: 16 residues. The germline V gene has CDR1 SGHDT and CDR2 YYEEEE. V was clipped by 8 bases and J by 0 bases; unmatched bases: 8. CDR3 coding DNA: TGTGCCAGTAGTCGGGGACAGGGGGCCCTGAACACTGAAGCTTTCTTT. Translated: CASSRGQGALNTEAFF.

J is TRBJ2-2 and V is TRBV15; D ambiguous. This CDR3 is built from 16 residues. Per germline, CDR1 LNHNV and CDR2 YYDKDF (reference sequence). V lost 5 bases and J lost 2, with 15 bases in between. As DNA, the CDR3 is TGTGCCACCAGCGGCGGACCGAGCACCAACACCGGGGAGCTGTTTTTT. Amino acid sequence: CATSGGPSTNTGELFF.

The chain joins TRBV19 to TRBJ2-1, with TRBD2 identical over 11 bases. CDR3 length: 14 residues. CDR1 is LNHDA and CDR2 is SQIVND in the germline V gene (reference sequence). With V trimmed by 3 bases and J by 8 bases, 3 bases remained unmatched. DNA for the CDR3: TGTGCCAGTAGTATGGCTAGCGGGAGGTATGAGCAGTTCTTC. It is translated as CASSMASGRYEQFF.

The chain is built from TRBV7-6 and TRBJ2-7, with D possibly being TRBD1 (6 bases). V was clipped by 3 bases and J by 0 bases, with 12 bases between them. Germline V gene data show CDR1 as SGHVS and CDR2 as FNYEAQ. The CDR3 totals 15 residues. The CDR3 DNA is TGTGCCAGCAGCTTGGGGCAGGGGAGCTCCTACGAGCAGTACTTC. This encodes CASSLGQGSSYEQYF.

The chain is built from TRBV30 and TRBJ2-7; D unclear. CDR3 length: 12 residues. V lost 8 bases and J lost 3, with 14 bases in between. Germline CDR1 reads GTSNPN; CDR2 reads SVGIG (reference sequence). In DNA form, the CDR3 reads TGTGCCGCCGTTATATCGCGCTACGAGCAGTACTTC. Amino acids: CAAVISRYEQYF.

The CDR3 region has the DNA TGTGCCTCAGGGCTATTGGACACTGAAGCTTTCTTT. This gives the protein CASGLLDTEAFF. This rearrangement joins TRBV9 to TRBJ1-1, with a possible D match to TRBD1 (5 bases). Germline values: CDR1 SGDLS, CDR2 YYNGEE. The CDR3 length is 12 residues. V dropped 10 bases and J dropped 3 bases, with 13 bases sitting between them.

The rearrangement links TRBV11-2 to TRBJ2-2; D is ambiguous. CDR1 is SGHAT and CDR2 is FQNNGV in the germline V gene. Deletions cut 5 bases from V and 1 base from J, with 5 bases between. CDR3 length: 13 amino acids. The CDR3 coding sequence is TGTGCCAGCAGCATAAAGAACACCGGGGAGCTGTTTTTT. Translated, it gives CASSIKNTGELFF.

The CDR3 DNA reads TGCGCCAGCAGCCCAGACAGGGGAGACATGAACACTGAAGCTTTCTTT. Protein product: CASSPDRGDMNTEAFF. The chain recombines TRBV5-1 with TRBJ1-1; the match to TRBD1 covers 8 bases. Germline lookup yields CDR1 SGHRS and CDR2 YFSETQ. The J segment lost 0 bases and the V segment lost 4 bases, leaving 8 bases of the junction unmatched. The CDR3 consists of 16 residues.

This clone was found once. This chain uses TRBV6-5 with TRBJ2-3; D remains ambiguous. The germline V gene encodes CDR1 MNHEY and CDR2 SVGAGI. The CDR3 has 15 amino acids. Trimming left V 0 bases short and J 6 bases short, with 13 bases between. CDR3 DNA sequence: TGTGCCAGCAGTTACTCGATTAGTTTTCCCGATACGCAGTATTTT. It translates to CASSYSISFPDTQYF.

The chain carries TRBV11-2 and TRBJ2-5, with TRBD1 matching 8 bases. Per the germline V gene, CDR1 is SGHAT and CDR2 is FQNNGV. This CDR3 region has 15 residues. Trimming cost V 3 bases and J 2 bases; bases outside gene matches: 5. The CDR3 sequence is CASSFPGQGQETQYF. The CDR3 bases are TGTGCCAGCAGCTTCCCAGGACAGGGACAAGAGACCCAGTACTTC.

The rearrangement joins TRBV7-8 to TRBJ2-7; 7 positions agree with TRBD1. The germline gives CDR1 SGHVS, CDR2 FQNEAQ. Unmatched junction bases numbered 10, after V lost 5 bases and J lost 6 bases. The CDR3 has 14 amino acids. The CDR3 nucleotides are TGTGCCAGCAGCCCGCACAGGGGTCAGCTCGAGCAGTACTTC. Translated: CASSPHRGQLEQYF.

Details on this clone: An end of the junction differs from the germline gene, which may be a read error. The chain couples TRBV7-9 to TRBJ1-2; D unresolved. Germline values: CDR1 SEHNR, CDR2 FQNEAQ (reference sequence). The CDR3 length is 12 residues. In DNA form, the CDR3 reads TGTGCCAGCACGGGAATGGAAAATGGCTGCACCTTC. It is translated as CASTGMENGCTF.

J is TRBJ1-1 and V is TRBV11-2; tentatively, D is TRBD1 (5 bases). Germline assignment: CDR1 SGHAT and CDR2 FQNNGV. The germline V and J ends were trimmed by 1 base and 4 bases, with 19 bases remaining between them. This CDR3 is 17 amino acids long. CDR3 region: CASSLGQGPRDFTEAFF. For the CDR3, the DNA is TGTGCCAGCAGCTTAGGCCAGGGACCACGAGACTTCACTGAAGCTTTCTTT.

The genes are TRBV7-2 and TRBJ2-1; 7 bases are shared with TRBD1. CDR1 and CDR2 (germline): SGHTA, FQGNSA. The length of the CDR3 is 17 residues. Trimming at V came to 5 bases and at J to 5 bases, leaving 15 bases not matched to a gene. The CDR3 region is CASSPGTAPFGDNEQFF. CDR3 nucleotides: TGTGCCAGCAGCCCGGGGACAGCTCCCTTTGGGGACAATGAGCAGTTCTTC.

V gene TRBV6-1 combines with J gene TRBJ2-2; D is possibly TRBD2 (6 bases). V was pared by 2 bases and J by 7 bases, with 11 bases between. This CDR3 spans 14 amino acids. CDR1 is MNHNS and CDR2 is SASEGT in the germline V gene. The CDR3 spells CASSELMGGGELFF. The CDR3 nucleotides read TGTGCCAGCAGTGAACTAATGGGGGGCGGGGAGCTGTTTTTT.

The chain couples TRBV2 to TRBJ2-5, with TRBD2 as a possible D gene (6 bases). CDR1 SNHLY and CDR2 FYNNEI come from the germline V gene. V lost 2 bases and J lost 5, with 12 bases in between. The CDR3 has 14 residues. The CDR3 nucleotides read TGTGCCAGCAGTGAAATCGGCGGGGACGAGACCCAGTACTTC. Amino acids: CASSEIGGDETQYF.

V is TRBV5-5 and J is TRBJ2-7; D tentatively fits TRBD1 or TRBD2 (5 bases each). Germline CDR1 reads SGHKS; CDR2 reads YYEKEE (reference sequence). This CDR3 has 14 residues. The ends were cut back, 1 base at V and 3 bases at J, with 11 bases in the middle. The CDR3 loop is CASSLWDPGYEQYF. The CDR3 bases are TGTGCCAGCAGCTTGTGGGACCCAGGCTACGAGCAGTACTTC.

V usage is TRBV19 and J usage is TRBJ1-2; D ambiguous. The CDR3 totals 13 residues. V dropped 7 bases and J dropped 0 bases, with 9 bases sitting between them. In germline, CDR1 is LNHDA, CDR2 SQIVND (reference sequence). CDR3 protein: CASTRQANYGYTF. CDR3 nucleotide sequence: TGTGCCAGTACCCGGCAGGCTAACTATGGCTACACCTTC.

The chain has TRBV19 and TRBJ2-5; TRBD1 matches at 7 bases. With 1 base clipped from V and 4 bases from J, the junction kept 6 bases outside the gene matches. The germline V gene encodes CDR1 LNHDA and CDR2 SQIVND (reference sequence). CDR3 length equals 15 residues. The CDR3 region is CASSIGQGIGETQYF. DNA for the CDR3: TGTGCCAGTAGTATAGGACAGGGCATTGGAGAGACCCAGTACTTC.

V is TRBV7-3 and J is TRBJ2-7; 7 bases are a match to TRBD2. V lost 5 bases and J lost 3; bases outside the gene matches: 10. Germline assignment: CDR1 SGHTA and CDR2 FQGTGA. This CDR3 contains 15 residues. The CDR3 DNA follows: TGTGCCAGCAGCATCTCGGGGGGAAGTGGCTACGAGCAGTACTTC. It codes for CASSISGGSGYEQYF.

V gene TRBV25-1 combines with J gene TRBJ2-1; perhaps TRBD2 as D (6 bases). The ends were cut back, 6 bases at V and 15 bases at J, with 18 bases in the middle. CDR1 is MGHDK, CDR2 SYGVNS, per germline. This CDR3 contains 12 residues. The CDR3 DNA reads TGTGCCAGCAGGGACTCCGGGACTCCCCTGTTCTTC. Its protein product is CASRDSGTPLFF.

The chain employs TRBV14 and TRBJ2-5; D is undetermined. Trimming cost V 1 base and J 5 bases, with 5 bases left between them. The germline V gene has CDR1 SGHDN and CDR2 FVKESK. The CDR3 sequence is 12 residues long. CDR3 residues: CASSQVRETQYF. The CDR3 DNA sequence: TGTGCCAGCAGCCAAGTTCGCGAGACCCAGTACTTC.

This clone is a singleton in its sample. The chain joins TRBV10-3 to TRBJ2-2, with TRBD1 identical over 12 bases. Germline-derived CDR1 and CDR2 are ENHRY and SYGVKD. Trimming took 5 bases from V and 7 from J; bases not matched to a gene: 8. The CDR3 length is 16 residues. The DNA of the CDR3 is TGTGCCATCAGTCCCCGGGACAGGGGGCGGATCGGGGAGCTGTTTTTT. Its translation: CAISPRDRGRIGELFF.

The CDR3 loop is CASSLGSYEQYF. DNA for the CDR3: TGTGCCAGCAGCTTAGGCAGCTACGAGCAGTACTTC. The chain employs TRBV7-2 and TRBJ2-7, with D unresolved. The CDR3 length is 12 residues. The V end was cut by 1 base, the J end by 3 bases, with 4 bases between. Per the germline V gene, CDR1 is SGHTA and CDR2 is FQGNSA.

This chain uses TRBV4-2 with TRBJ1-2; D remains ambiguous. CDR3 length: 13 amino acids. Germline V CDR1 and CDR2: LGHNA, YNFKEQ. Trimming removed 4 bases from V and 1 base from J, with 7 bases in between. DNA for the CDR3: TGTGCCAGCAGCCTGCCAGTTAACTATGGCTACACCTTC. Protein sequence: CASSLPVNYGYTF.

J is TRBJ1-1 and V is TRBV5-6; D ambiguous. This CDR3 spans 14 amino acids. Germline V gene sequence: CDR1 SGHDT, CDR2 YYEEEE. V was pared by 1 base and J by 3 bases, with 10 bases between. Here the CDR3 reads CASSLLGYDTEAFF. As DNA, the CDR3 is TGTGCCAGCAGCTTGTTAGGGTATGACACTGAAGCTTTCTTT.

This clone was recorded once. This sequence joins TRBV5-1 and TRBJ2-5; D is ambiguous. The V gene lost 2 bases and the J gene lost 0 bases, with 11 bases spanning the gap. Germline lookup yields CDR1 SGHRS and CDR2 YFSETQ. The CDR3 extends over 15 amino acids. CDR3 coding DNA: TGCGCCAGCAGCTTAACTGGATCGTACCAAGAGACCCAGTACTTC. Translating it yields CASSLTGSYQETQYF. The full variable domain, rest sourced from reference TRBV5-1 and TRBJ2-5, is KAGVTQTPRYLIKTRGQQVTLSCSPISGHRSVSWYQQTPGQGLQFLFEYFSETQRNKGNFPGRFSGRQFSNSRSEMNVSTLELGDSALYLCASSLTGSYQETQYFGPGTRLLVL.

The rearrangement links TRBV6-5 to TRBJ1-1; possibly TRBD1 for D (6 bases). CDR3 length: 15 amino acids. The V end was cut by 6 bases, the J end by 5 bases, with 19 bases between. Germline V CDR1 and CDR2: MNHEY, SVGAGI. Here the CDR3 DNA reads TGTGCCAGCAGAATCAGGGGAGGTGGGCGTACTGAAGCTTTCTTT. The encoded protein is CASRIRGGGRTEAFF.